The present entry profiles one T cell receptor beta chain with its context. Its antigen is currently unknown. The data derive from a study of cytomegalovirus exposure and HLA in healthy donors. Findings of the study overall: Common viral pathogens seemed, in a later analysis, to connect with several of the most significant clusters.

All the people who gave samples were healthy bone marrow donors. Germline V CDR1 and CDR2: MNHEY, SVGAGI. CDR3 length: 12 residues. V dropped 7 bases and J dropped 0 bases, with 7 bases sitting between them. The PCR used 60 Vbeta and 13 Jbeta primers. Using immunoSEQ multiplex PCR, the repertoire was profiled, and TCRdb retains in-frame clones only, with some absent. The sample shows over 200,000 clones, 85% of them seen only once. The source material was PBMCs. The V gene is TRBV6-5, the J gene TRBJ2-7; D call uncertain. The sequence derives from a human donor in good health. The CDR3 DNA sequence: TGTGCCAGCACATCGGGCTCCTACGAGCAGTACTTC. It is translated as CASTSGSYEQYF.